These 21 T cell receptor beta chains share one sample of origin, sequenced in a study of cytomegalovirus exposure and HLA in healthy donors. Primers for the PCR totalled 60 Vbeta and 13 Jbeta. Measured with immunoSEQ multiplex PCR; TCRdb has only the in-frame clones, and not every one. The sample holds some 130,000 clones; around three quarters are singletons and the top ten take roughly 2.4%. Sequenced input: PBMCs. These receptors originate from a young man in good health and CMV-seronegative.

This rearrangement joins TRBV27 to TRBJ2-7; possibly TRBD2 for D (6 bases). CDR1 MNHEY and CDR2 SMNVEV come from the germline V gene (reference sequence). This CDR3 region has 13 residues. The V end was cut by 11 bases, the J end by 3 bases, with 17 bases between. CDR3: CAAGGTGVYEQYF. DNA for the CDR3: TGTGCCGCGGGCGGGACGGGGGTCTACGAGCAGTACTTC.

The chain uses TRBV10-3 and TRBJ2-3; no clear D. This CDR3 comprises 16 residues. CDR1 and CDR2 (germline): ENHRY, SYGVKD. The V and J ends lost 0 bases and 1 base respectively, with 11 bases between them. DNA for the CDR3: TGTGCCATCAGTGAGTCGCAGTGGCAGGGCACAGATACGCAGTATTTT. Protein: CAISESQWQGTDTQYF.

This chain joins TRBV19 and TRBJ2-1; TRBD2 agrees at 8 bases. Per the germline V gene, CDR1 is LNHDA and CDR2 is SQIVND (reference sequence). This CDR3 region has 17 residues. The junction had 9 bases not matched to a gene; V was cut back by 5 bases and J by 0 bases. The CDR3 DNA is TGTGCCAGTAGTCTGCCTAGCGGGTTTAGCTCCTACAATGAGCAGTTCTTC. This gives the protein CASSLPSGFSSYNEQFF.

CDR3 protein: CASGGTGGQETQYF. The CDR3 DNA reads as TGTGCCAGCGGGGGGACAGGGGGCCAAGAGACCCAGTACTTC. V usage is TRBV25-1 and J usage is TRBJ2-5, with TRBD1 matching over 11 bases. The CDR3 runs 14 residues. V shed 8 bases, J shed 1 base, and the junction held 3 bases outside the gene matches. The germline gives CDR1 MGHDK, CDR2 SYGVNS.

This chain connects TRBV28 to TRBJ1-6; D not resolved. The germline V gene has CDR1 MDHEN and CDR2 SYDVKM. The CDR3 has 13 amino acids. V lost 3 bases and J lost 7, with 7 bases in between. The CDR3 DNA reads as TGTGCCAGCAGTTTTCGGCGGAATTCACCCCTCCACTTT. Encoded protein: CASSFRRNSPLHF.

CDR3 sequence (DNA): TGTGCCAGCAGTTACTTCGCGAATCAGCCCCAGCATTTT. Protein: CASSYFANQPQHF. The rearrangement links TRBV6-5 to TRBJ1-5; no clear D. This CDR3 contains 13 residues. Trimming took 1 base from V and 4 from J, leaving 5 bases between them. CDR1 is MNHEY, CDR2 SVGAGI, per germline.

The V and J genes are TRBV7-9 and TRBJ2-1; tentatively, D is TRBD2 (6 bases). CDR1 is SEHNR and CDR2 is FQNEAQ in the germline V gene (reference sequence). Trimming removed 5 bases from V and 8 bases from J, with 22 bases in between. This CDR3 comprises 16 residues. In nucleotides, the CDR3 is TGTGCCAGCAGCCCGTTGGCGGGAAAATTTTCTGATGAGCAGTTCTTC. Translation: CASSPLAGKFSDEQFF.

This clone occurred a few times. The V call is TRBV2, the J call TRBJ1-1; the D is unclear. Looked up from germline, CDR1 is SNHLY and CDR2 is FYNNEI. Trimming removed 2 bases from V and 6 bases from J, with 10 bases in between. The CDR3 sequence is 13 residues long. The CDR3 region is CASSESQYAEAFF. The CDR3 DNA sequence: TGTGCCAGCAGTGAATCACAATACGCTGAAGCTTTCTTT.

The chain couples TRBV27 to TRBJ1-1; 10 bases line up with TRBD1. The CDR3 contains 15 residues. Trimming took 5 bases from V and 5 from J; bases not matched to a gene: 8. The germline V gene has CDR1 MNHEY and CDR2 SMNVEV (reference sequence). The CDR3 protein is CASSLLTGGITEAFF. The DNA for the CDR3 is TGTGCCAGCAGTCTCCTGACAGGGGGCATAACTGAAGCTTTCTTT.

The CDR3 loop is CASSVSGGLYEQYF. CDR3 nucleotide sequence: TGTGCCAGCTCGGTTAGCGGGGGGTTATACGAGCAGTACTTC. This chain uses TRBV27 with TRBJ2-5; 10 bases fit TRBD2. The J call is in doubt because the DNA end fits TRBJ2-7 better. The CDR3 spans 14 residues. Germline CDR1 and CDR2: MNHEY and SMNVEV (reference sequence).

The chain uses TRBV5-1 and TRBJ2-1, with 12 bases identical to TRBD2. The CDR3 has 18 residues. V gave up 0 bases and J gave up 8 bases; unmatched junction bases: 12. Germline V CDR1 and CDR2: SGHRS, YFSETQ. The CDR3: CASSLELAGGIKADEQFF. CDR3 nucleotide sequence: TGCGCCAGCAGCTTGGAACTAGCGGGAGGAATAAAAGCGGATGAGCAGTTCTTC. Full variable domain (outside the CDR3, taken from reference TRBV5-1 and TRBJ2-1): KAGVTQTPRYLIKTRGQQVTLSCSPISGHRSVSWYQQTPGQGLQFLFEYFSETQRNKGNFPGRFSGRQFSNSRSEMNVSTLELGDSALYLCASSLELAGGIKADEQFFGPGTRLTVL.

The chain links TRBV15 to TRBJ2-7; 9 bases agree with TRBD2. Germline lookup yields CDR1 LNHNV and CDR2 YYDKDF (reference sequence). J lost 3 bases, V lost 1 base, and 13 bases had no gene match. The CDR3 contains 18 residues. In DNA form, the CDR3 reads TGTGCCACCAGCAGAGCTCCTCCTCGAGGGACTAGCTTCTACGAGCAGTACTTC. Encoded protein: CATSRAPPRGTSFYEQYF.

The gene calls are TRBV27 and TRBJ1-2; 7 bases fit TRBD1. This CDR3 is built from 15 residues. Germline-derived CDR1 and CDR2 are MNHEY and SMNVEV (reference sequence). Trimming took 4 bases from V and 2 from J; bases not matched to a gene: 7. CDR3 sequence (DNA): TGTGCCAGCAGTTCTACTATGGGACAGAACTATGGCTACACCTTC. It codes for CASSSTMGQNYGYTF.

This clone was recorded once. The chain has TRBV6-5 and TRBJ2-1; 14 bases line up with TRBD2. The V gene end was trimmed by 2 bases and the J gene end by 9 bases; junction bases not matched to a gene: 6. The CDR3 totals 16 residues. Germline-derived CDR1 and CDR2 are MNHEY and SVGAGI. CDR3 protein: CASSYGTSGRGREQFF. The CDR3 region has the DNA TGTGCCAGCAGTTACGGGACTAGCGGGAGAGGGCGTGAGCAGTTCTTC.

The chain employs TRBV2 and TRBJ1-1, with 9 nucleotides matching TRBD1. From germline, CDR1 is SNHLY and CDR2 FYNNEI. J lost 0 bases, V lost 10 bases, and 3 bases had no gene match. The CDR3 loop spans 13 amino acids. The CDR3 loop reads CATGTGLNTEAFF. CDR3 nucleotide sequence: TGTGCCACCGGGACAGGGTTGAACACTGAAGCTTTCTTT.

This clone appeared a single time. This chain uses TRBV28 with TRBJ1-5; D gene ambiguous. The CDR3 totals 16 residues. The germline V gene encodes CDR1 MDHEN and CDR2 SYDVKM. The V end was cut by 5 bases, the J end by 5 bases, with 19 bases between. CDR3 nucleotide sequence: TGTGCCAGCAGTCCGGCGGTGGGAGGGCTGGATCAGCCCCAGCATTTT. Its translation is CASSPAVGGLDQPQHF.

The chain carries TRBV29-1 and TRBJ2-3; 13 positions agree with TRBD2. Germline lookup yields CDR1 SQVTM and CDR2 ANQGSEA. V lost 7 bases to trimming and J lost 1 base; unmatched junction nucleotides: 5. There are 15 residues in the CDR3. The CDR3 is CSAMGLAGRTDTQYF. The CDR3 DNA follows: TGCAGCGCCATGGGACTAGCGGGGCGCACAGATACGCAGTATTTT.

The chain links TRBV5-1 to TRBJ2-1; a weak D match, TRBD2 (5 bases). The V end was cut by 1 base, the J end by 7 bases, with 9 bases between. The germline V gene has CDR1 SGHRS and CDR2 YFSETQ. This CDR3 has 13 amino acids. CDR3 coding DNA: TGCGCCAGCAGCTTGACGGGGAGAAATGAGCAGTTCTTC. Translating it yields CASSLTGRNEQFF.

The J gene is TRBJ2-3, the V gene TRBV19; TRBD1 aligns across 7 bases. Germline CDR1 reads LNHDA; CDR2 reads SQIVND (reference sequence). The J segment lost 1 base and the V segment lost 3 bases, leaving 7 bases of the junction unmatched. This CDR3 contains 16 residues. The CDR3 reads CASSILTGARTDTQYF. The CDR3, as DNA: TGTGCCAGTAGTATTCTAACAGGGGCCCGCACAGATACGCAGTATTTT.

The chain links TRBV5-1 to TRBJ2-2; 16 nucleotides line up with TRBD2. The germline V gene has CDR1 SGHRS and CDR2 YFSETQ. Losses at the gene ends were 4 bases for V and 6 bases for J; bases not matched to a gene: 15. The CDR3 extends over 20 amino acids. The CDR3 loop is CASSPSEGLAGGPSAGELFF. CDR3 DNA sequence: TGCGCCAGCAGCCCTAGCGAGGGACTAGCGGGAGGGCCCTCCGCCGGGGAGCTGTTTTTT.

The rearrangement links TRBV5-6 to TRBJ1-3; D unresolved. CDR3 length equals 16 residues. The germline CDR1 and CDR2 sequences are SGHDT and YYEEEE. Trimming pared 4 bases from V and 0 bases from J, leaving 14 bases between. CDR3 sequence: CASSPRAASSGNTIYF. CDR3 coding DNA: TGTGCCAGCAGCCCGAGGGCAGCTAGCTCTGGAAACACCATATATTTT.